A single sample is the source of the 14 T cell receptor beta chains below, sequenced in a study of shared clonotypes between healthy human individuals. Assay: immunoSEQ multiplex PCR; the TCRdb copy retains only in-frame clones and omits some. The profile shows some 2,500,000 clones, approximately 93% of them singletons. Sample: naive CD4+ T cells from PBMCs. The subset is: CD45RA+ positively selected. The source is a man aged 18-30 years in good health. Some clones in this sample may be carry-over from other donors' samples.

The rearrangement joins TRBV6-5 to TRBJ1-3; D perhaps matches TRBD1 (5 bases). Germline assignment: CDR1 MNHEY and CDR2 SVGAGI. The V and J ends lost 6 bases and 4 bases respectively, with 13 bases between them. The CDR3 runs to 14 residues. The chain's CDR3 is CASRRQSPGNTIYF. CDR3 nucleotide sequence: TGTGCCAGCAGACGACAGTCTCCCGGAAACACCATATATTTT.

The chain links TRBV7-2 to TRBJ2-3; tentative D call: TRBD2 (6 bases). The length of the CDR3 is 17 residues. Trimming removed 0 bases at V and 0 bases at J, with 13 bases between. Germline-derived CDR1 and CDR2 are SGHTA and FQGNSA. The CDR3 sequence is CASSLATEGSSTDTQYF. The CDR3 region has the DNA TGTGCCAGCAGCTTAGCCACGGAGGGGTCTAGCACAGATACGCAGTATTTT. The whole variable domain, remainder taken from reference TRBV7-2 and TRBJ2-3, is GAGVSQSPSNKVTEKGKDVELRCDPISGHTALYWYRQSLGQGLEFLIYFQGNSAPDKSGLPSDRFSAERTGGSVSTLTIQRTQQEDSAVYLCASSLATEGSSTDTQYFGPGTRLTVL.

The chain has TRBV19 and TRBJ1-1; TRBD1 aligns across 8 bases. Germline V gene data show CDR1 as LNHDA and CDR2 as SQIVND (reference sequence). The V segment lost 4 bases and the J segment 4 bases; nucleotides outside the gene matches: 8. The CDR3 totals 15 residues. Here the CDR3 DNA reads TGTGCCAGTAGTAAATACGGACAGGGTGGCACTGAAGCTTTCTTT. Its protein product is CASSKYGQGGTEAFF. The whole variable domain, filled in from reference TRBV19 and TRBJ1-1, reads DGGITQSPKYLFRKEGQNVTLSCEQNLNHDAMYWYRQDPGQGLRLIYYSQIVNDFQKGDIAEGYSVSREKKESFPLTVTSAQKNPTAFYLCASSKYGQGGTEAFFGQGTRLTVV.

J is TRBJ1-2 and V is TRBV5-1, with no clear D. Trimming took 5 bases from V and 0 from J, leaving 14 bases between them. The CDR3 is 15 residues long. The germline CDR1 and CDR2 sequences are SGHRS and YFSETQ. The CDR3 here is CASRARSESNYGYTF. In nucleotides, the CDR3 is TGCGCCAGCAGGGCAAGGAGTGAATCTAACTATGGCTACACCTTC.

This clone has a single count. The chain joins TRBV30 to TRBJ2-3, with 9 positions matching TRBD2. This CDR3 contains 16 residues. After removal of 8 bases from V and 2 bases from J, the junction contained 14 bases not matched to a gene. In germline, CDR1 is GTSNPN, CDR2 SVGIG (reference sequence). CDR3: CALMVGRGLATDTQYF. The CDR3 DNA follows: TGTGCCCTCATGGTTGGGCGGGGACTAGCCACAGATACGCAGTATTTT.

This clone has only one observation. The chain employs TRBV5-8 and TRBJ1-4; D is unclear. Germline CDR1 reads SGHTS; CDR2 reads YDEGEE. V gave up 3 bases and J gave up 7 bases, with 7 bases separating them. This CDR3 spans 12 amino acids. The chain's CDR3 is CASSWDGEKLFF. Written as DNA, the CDR3 is TGTGCCAGCAGCTGGGATGGTGAAAAACTGTTTTTT.

The chain employs TRBV14 and TRBJ2-1, with D unresolved. In germline, CDR1 is SGHDN, CDR2 FVKESK. The germline V and J ends were trimmed by 1 base and 2 bases, with 9 bases remaining between them. The CDR3 totals 15 residues. The CDR3 protein is CASSQAGLAYNEQFF. The CDR3, as DNA: TGTGCCAGCAGCCAAGCCGGCCTAGCCTACAATGAGCAGTTCTTC.

The genes are TRBV10-3 and TRBJ1-1, with D perhaps matching TRBD1 (6 bases). CDR1 and CDR2 from the germline V gene are ENHRY and SYGVKD. This CDR3 spans 15 amino acids. Trimming shortened V by 6 bases and J by 3 bases, and 17 bases separated the two germline ends. CDR3 sequence: CAIRPNGGRDTEAFF. DNA for the CDR3: TGTGCCATCAGACCCAATGGGGGGCGTGACACTGAAGCTTTCTTT.

Regarding this clone: Other DNA sequences of this sample code for an identical CDR3. The rearrangement links TRBV14 to TRBJ1-1; D remains unclear. V was trimmed by 4 bases and J by 1 base, leaving 7 bases between them. CDR3 length equals 13 residues. Germline CDR1 reads SGHDN; CDR2 reads FVKESK. CDR3 DNA sequence: TGTGCCAGCAGCCTTCAACCGAACACTGAAGCTTTCTTT. Translation: CASSLQPNTEAFF.

Only a few counts were recorded for this clone. The chain is built from TRBV11-2 and TRBJ1-4; possible D gene TRBD1, 5 bases. Trimming took 4 bases from V and 5 from J, leaving 11 bases between them. Germline CDR1 SGHAT, CDR2 FQNNGV. This CDR3 contains 14 residues. DNA of the CDR3: TGTGCCAGCAGCTGGGGCAGGAAGAATGAAAAACTGTTTTTT. Protein: CASSWGRKNEKLFF.

The chain joins TRBV2 to TRBJ2-7; D ambiguous. The germline V gene has CDR1 SNHLY and CDR2 FYNNEI. CDR3 size: 12 residues. The V and J ends lost 5 bases and 2 bases respectively, with 7 bases between them. The CDR3 spells CASSPLPYEQYF. The CDR3 nucleotides are TGTGCCAGCAGTCCACTTCCCTACGAGCAGTACTTC.

The chain recombines TRBV6-1 with TRBJ2-1; D is uncertain. The CDR3 has 13 amino acids. V shed 10 bases and J shed 0 bases, with 10 bases lying between them. In germline, CDR1 is MNHNS, CDR2 SASEGT. The CDR3 nucleotides read TGTGCCATATCGGGTCCCTCCTACAATGAGCAGTTCTTC. The encoded protein is CAISGPSYNEQFF.

This chain links TRBV7-8 with TRBJ2-1, with 10 bases aligning to TRBD1. The ends lost 5 bases at V and 6 bases at J; junction bases unmatched: 7. CDR1 and CDR2 (germline): SGHVS, FQNEAQ. This CDR3 region has 15 residues. The CDR3 spells CASSPGWDRGNEQFF. CDR3 DNA sequence: TGTGCCAGCAGCCCAGGTTGGGACAGGGGCAATGAGCAGTTCTTC.

The V gene is TRBV6-1, the J gene TRBJ2-7; D possibly uses TRBD1 or TRBD2 (6 bases each). Germline V CDR1 and CDR2: MNHNS, SASEGT. The CDR3 is 15 residues long. V was shortened by 6 bases and J by 3 bases, with 18 bases between the two germline ends. The CDR3 here is CASREGTLGRYEQYF. Here the CDR3 DNA reads TGTGCCAGCAGGGAGGGGACACTGGGCCGCTACGAGCAGTACTTC.